This paragraph covers one T cell receptor beta chain sequence. Its matching antigen is unknown. CDR1 is PRHDT, CDR2 FYEKMQ, per germline (reference sequence). The CDR3 sequence is 14 residues long. Trimming removed 3 bases from V and 9 bases from J, with 15 bases in between. This entry is derived from a study of cytomegalovirus exposure and HLA in healthy donors. Findings and caveats of the study: A cluster of highly shared sequence variants was likely a sequencing artifact. In a later analysis, the majority of CMV-associated beta chains seemingly showed HLA restriction. The availability of immune exposure information extended only to CMV serostatus. Researchers reported in a later analysis that a missense DCLRE1C variant was tied to TCR beta V- and J-gene trimming.

Primers: 60 Vbeta forward and 13 Jbeta reverse. The method was immunoSEQ multiplex PCR; TCRdb's version includes in-frame clones alone and lacks a portion of them. The sample contains more than 95,000 clones, 81% of which appear only once. This clonotype was sampled from a woman aged 25 to 39 in good health and CMV-seronegative. The chain combines TRBV13 with TRBJ2-1; no reliable D call. The sample comprised PBMCs. CDR3 in amino acids: CASSFPVHPGEQFF. CDR3 in DNA: TGTGCCAGCAGCTTCCCCGTTCATCCGGGTGAGCAGTTCTTC.